A single sample is the source of the 2 T cell receptor beta chains below, sequenced in a study of cytomegalovirus exposure and HLA in healthy donors. PCR involved 60 Vbeta and 13 Jbeta primers. Libraries were prepared by immunoSEQ multiplex PCR; TCRdb keeps only in-frame clonotypes and omits some of them. The sample consists of approximately 120,000 clones, 83% of them appearing once. The material sequenced was PBMCs. The receptors stem from a woman in her forties in good health and CMV-seropositive.

This chain uses TRBV7-2 with TRBJ2-5; 11 positions agree with TRBD2. The tail of the sequence fits TRBJ2-7 better, so the J call may be wrong. Germline V gene sequence: CDR1 SGHTA, CDR2 FQGNSA. CDR3 length: 15 amino acids. The CDR3 sequence: CASSLGLAGTYEQYF. The CDR3 DNA reads TGTGCCAGCAGCTTAGGACTAGCGGGAACCTACGAGCAGTACTTC.

This chain joins TRBV15 and TRBJ2-1, with 13 bases lining up with TRBD2. The CDR3 runs 19 residues. Germline CDR1 reads LNHNV; CDR2 reads YYDKDF (reference sequence). V lost 5 bases, J lost 0 bases, and 10 bases stayed unmatched. The CDR3 bases are TGTGCCACCAGCGGGGGGGGGACTAGCGGGGTTAGCTCCTACAATGAGCAGTTCTTC. Translation gives CATSGGGTSGVSSYNEQFF. The full variable domain, completed using reference TRBV15 and TRBJ2-1, is DAMVIQNPRYQVTQFGKPVTLSCSQTLNHNVMYWYQQKSSQAPKLLFHYYDKDFNNEADTPDNFQSRRPNTSFCFLDIRSPGLGDTAMYLCATSGGGTSGVSSYNEQFFGPGTRLTVL.